The clone carrying this T cell receptor (beta chain) was seen just once. The antigen remains unidentified. Time point reported: neoterminal ileum biopsy at postoperative endoscopy, about 6 months after surgery. Germline V CDR1 and CDR2: SQVTM, ANQGSEA. The CDR3 spans 14 residues. V was pared by 7 bases and J by 0 bases, with 15 bases between. The data stem from a study of T cell repertoires in ileal Crohn's disease. Study-wide findings and caveats: Clonal expansions were more frequent in active smokers than non-smokers at surgery. Within the first postoperative year, endoscopy came at median approximately 6.6 months. Every patient over 26.8% clonality showed endoscopic recurrence.

Clones were read by immunoSEQ multiplex PCR, and TCRdb kept only the in-frame ones, dropping some. The data show 2,000 to 2,500 clones, around 86% seen once. Sequencing input: ileal tissue. The receptor was isolated from an adult with Crohn's disease. The chain carries TRBV29-1 and TRBJ1-1; D ambiguous. The CDR3 DNA sequence: TGCAGCGGTAGAAACGTGGGGATGAACACTGAAGCTTTCTTT. Protein: CSGRNVGMNTEAFF.